A single T cell receptor (beta chain) is shown here with its context. The sample holds a few counts of this clonotype. Its antigen remains undetermined. Qualities for individual bases were not recorded, and no much larger clone is one base off. The record originates from a study of CD8+CD57+ T cells in acquired aplastic anemia listed by TCRdb under 2018. In terms of the full investigation: DNA extracted from sorted CD4+ and CD8+ cells had a mean of approximately 3.3 ug, with a range of about 0.18 to 27.4 ug. CD8+CD57+ expansion was defined as frequency above the mean frequency observed in healthy subjects. Results the study describes overall, beyond this receptor: Patients and healthy controls showed no significant difference in CD8+ Simpson's diversity (P=0.060). Around 30 CD8+ CDR3 sequences were found to be shared between patients and controls, but these sequences appeared to be highly expressed in patients and within the immunodominant clones of the patients.

TCR beta VDJ combination and CDR3 sequence profiling used genomic DNA as the template. TCR repertoire sequencing was run on an Illumina HiSeq 2000. The original pipeline was this. TRBV/TRBJ rearrangement plots, CDR3 size and DJ length profiles, and Simpson's diversity index were used to evaluate the repertoires. The most abundant DNA sequence in the deep sequencing data was defined as the immunodominant clone. CDR3 amino acid sequences were checked for sharing across subjects and were also compared against the VDJdb database and published repertoires. In TCRdb, the public reads were trimmed at Q25 with fastp and aligned with MiXCR, with productive beta chains retained. Entries that share a CDR3 protein sequence are merged under the most common genes and DNA. Here the V and J calls rest on TCRdb's processing, not on the authors' analysis. The sample table lists around 170,000 distinct CDR3 sequences, under 55% of them with a count of one. The ten largest account for over 7.5% of the sample.

Flow cytometry had shown CD8+CD57+ cell expansion in the patients selected for sequencing. Every patient had a diagnosis of severe acquired aplastic anemia based on International Study of Aplastic Anemia and Agranulocytosis and Camitta criteria. Patients had received no therapy at the time of blood sampling. The study deep-sequenced TCR repertoires of sorted CD4+ and CD8+ blood T cells from severe aplastic anemia patients and healthy subjects. In the USA, patient enrollment took place under clinicaltrials.gov protocols 00001620, 01623167, 00001397, 00071045, 00081523 and 00961064. Ficoll-Paque density gradient centrifugation was used to isolate peripheral blood mononuclear cells. Before DNA extraction, CD4+ and CD8+ T cells were sorted by FACS or by magnetic beads. The CDR3 covers 12 residues, taking in both the cysteine and the phenylalanine. The retained sequence is limited to the CDR3, 36 bases, with the frame set at the first base. CDR1 and CDR2, looked up from the germline V gene, are SQVTM and ANQGSEA. V loses 2 bases at its end and J loses 8 bases; junction bases beyond the gene matches: 1.

The TCR was taken from a human donor with aplastic anemia. The rearrangement joined TRBV29-1 to TRBJ2-1; 9 bases in between match TRBD1. Sequences were obtained from sorted CD4+, CD8+, or CD8+CD57+ T cells (not recorded which) from PBMCs. The CDR3 region has the sequence CSVETGGDEQFF. The DNA is as follows: TGCAGCGTTGAAACAGGGGGCGATGAGCAGTTCTTC.